This TCR beta chain was sequenced in a study of early T cells in non-severe SARS-CoV-2 infection (dated by TCRdb to the early 2020s). At the level of the whole study: Bulk RNA from unsorted whole blood was used for TCR sequencing, so alpha and beta chains could not be paired.

This clonotype was observed at least ten times. Its antigen specificity is not known. Base qualities are not recorded, but no much larger clone differs from it by a single base. The cysteine opens and the phenylalanine closes a CDR3 of 14 amino acids. Only the CDR3 DNA stays, 42 bases, in frame from base 1. The germline V gene encodes CDR1 SNHLY and CDR2 FYNNEI. From V the trimming removes 10 bases and from J it removes 1 base, while the gene matches leave 7 bases of the junction unaccounted for. The library was prepared using 5' RACE. Data came from a NextSeq 500. To correct for sequencing error and PCR bias, the TCR library protocol tagged individual cDNA molecules with unique molecular identifiers. Both TCR alpha and beta chains were sequenced, and tight co-correlation was observed between alpha and beta sequence abundances in each sample. Per the source publication's procedure: Decombinator V4 was used to annotate the V gene, J gene and CDR3 of the TCR sequences. Expanded TCRs were defined as changing significantly between any two time points under a Poisson model with p below 0.0001. TCR abundances were normalised to the total number of TCRs sequenced in each sample and reported as counts per million. MAIT TCRs were defined by TRAV1-2 paired with TRAJ12, TRAJ20 or TRAJ33, and iNKT TCRs by TRAV10 paired with TRAJ18. VDJdb, accessed on 1 November 2021, was searched for TCRs annotated for CMV, EBV and SARS-CoV-2, and TCRs annotated for more than one antigen were excluded. The raw public data were reprocessed by TCRdb itself: fastp quality trimming at Q25, MiXCR clonotype calling, in-frame beta chains only. When rows share a CDR3 protein, they turn into one entry using the most common DNA and genes. TCRdb, not the original authors, processed these V and J calls. The sample data list some 38,000 distinct CDR3 sequences, and roughly 3.9% of these were observed just once. Clones ranked in the top ten supply more than 8% of the sample.

A case-control design nested within a healthcare worker cohort in London, UK, was used, with weekly nasopharyngeal swab PCR tests and blood sampling performed. Healthcare workers were enrolled in the week of the UK lockdown, from 23 to 31 March 2020, and were followed every week for up to roughly 16 weeks. Findings and caveats that apply to the study as a whole: VDJdb matching was skewed toward anti-spike CD8 responses and likely underestimated virus-specific expansions by missing private and CD4 specificities.

This TCR came from an adult who was a healthcare worker with PCR-confirmed SARS-CoV-2 infection or an uninfected control (not recorded which). Sequenced input: whole blood. The chain links TRBV2 with TRBJ2-3, with 8 junctional bases fitting TRBD2. CDR3 protein: CATYPGGGTDTQYF. The DNA sequence follows: TGTGCCACCTACCCGGGAGGGGGCACAGATACGCAGTATTTT.